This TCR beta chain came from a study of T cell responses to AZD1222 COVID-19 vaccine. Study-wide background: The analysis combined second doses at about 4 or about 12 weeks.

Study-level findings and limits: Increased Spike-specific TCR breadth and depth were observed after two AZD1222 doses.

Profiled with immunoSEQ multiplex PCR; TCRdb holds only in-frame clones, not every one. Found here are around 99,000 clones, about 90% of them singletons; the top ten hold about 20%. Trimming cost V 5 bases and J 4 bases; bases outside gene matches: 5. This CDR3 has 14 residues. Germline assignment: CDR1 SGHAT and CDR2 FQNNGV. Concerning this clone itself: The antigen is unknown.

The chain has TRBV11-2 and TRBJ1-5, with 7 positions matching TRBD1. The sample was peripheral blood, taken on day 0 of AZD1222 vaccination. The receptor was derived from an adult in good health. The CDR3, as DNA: TGTGCCAGCAGCAACGACAGGGCTAATCAGCCCCAGCATTTT. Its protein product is CASSNDRANQPQHF.